This T cell receptor beta chain was sequenced during a study of T cell repertoires in cytomegalovirus infection. One entry per CDR3 protein results from TCRdb running MiXCR on the reads. The sample has 250,000 to 300,000 distinct CDR3 sequences; roughly 21% are singletons. The V end lost 8 bases, the J end lost 7 bases, and 12 bases lay between the germline ends. The germline V gene has CDR1 SNHLY and CDR2 FYNNEI. CDR3 length equals 13 residues. As to this clonotype: Antigen specificity is unknown.

The receptor was isolated from a human donor in good health (CMV status not recorded). Some clones in this sample may be carry-over from other donors' samples. This chain links TRBV2 with TRBJ1-6, with a possible D match to TRBD1 (5 bases). The sample here was cultured PBMCs, taken from culture after CMV antigen stimulation. The CDR3 sequence: CASVDRANSPLHF. CDR3 DNA sequence: TGTGCCAGCGTCGACAGAGCCAATTCACCCCTCCACTTT.